This TCR beta chain derives from a study of T cell changes during pregnancy in multiple sclerosis. CDR3 length equals 15 residues. Germline V gene lookup returns CDR1 SGHTA and CDR2 FQGNSA. V was clipped by 5 bases and J by 2 bases; unmatched bases: 7. Profiling relied on immunoSEQ multiplex PCR, and the TCRdb table lists in-frame clones only, not all of them. In the table there are 30,000 to 50,000 clones, approximately 90% of which are singletons. The chain links TRBV7-2 to TRBJ2-5, with 8 bases identical to TRBD1. This sample comprised CD4+ T cells from peripheral blood mononuclear cells, obtained in the first trimester of pregnancy. The TCR comes from a female donor in good health, enrolled as a control in a pregnancy study. The CDR3 spells CASSSRQGTQETQYF. The CDR3 nucleotides read TGTGCCAGCAGCAGCCGACAGGGGACTCAAGAGACCCAGTACTTC. The whole variable domain, remainder taken from reference TRBV7-2 and TRBJ2-5, is GAGVSQSPSNKVTEKGKDVELRCDPISGHTALYWYRQSLGQGLEFLIYFQGNSAPDKSGLPSDRFSAERTGGSVSTLTIQRTQQEDSAVYLCASSSRQGTQETQYFGPGTRLLVL.